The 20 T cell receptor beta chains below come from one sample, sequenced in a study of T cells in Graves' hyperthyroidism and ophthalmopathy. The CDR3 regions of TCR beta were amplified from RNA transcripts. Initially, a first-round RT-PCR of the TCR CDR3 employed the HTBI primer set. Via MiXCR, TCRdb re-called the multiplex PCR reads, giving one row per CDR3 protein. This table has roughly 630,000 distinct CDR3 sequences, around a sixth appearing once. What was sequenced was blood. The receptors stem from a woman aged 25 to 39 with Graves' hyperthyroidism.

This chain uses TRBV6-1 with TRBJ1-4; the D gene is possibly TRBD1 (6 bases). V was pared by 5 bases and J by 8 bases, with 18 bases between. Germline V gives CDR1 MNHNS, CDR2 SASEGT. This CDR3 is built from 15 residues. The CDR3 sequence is CASSFLTGMGEKLFF. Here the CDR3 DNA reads TGTGCCAGCAGTTTCCTAACAGGGATGGGGGAAAAACTGTTTTTT.

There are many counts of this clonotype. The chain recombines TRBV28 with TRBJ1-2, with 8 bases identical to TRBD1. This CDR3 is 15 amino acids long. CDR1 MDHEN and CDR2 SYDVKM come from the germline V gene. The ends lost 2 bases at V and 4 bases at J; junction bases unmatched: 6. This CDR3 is CASSLGQGGTYGYTF. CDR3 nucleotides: TGTGCCAGCAGTTTAGGACAGGGAGGAACCTATGGCTACACCTTC.

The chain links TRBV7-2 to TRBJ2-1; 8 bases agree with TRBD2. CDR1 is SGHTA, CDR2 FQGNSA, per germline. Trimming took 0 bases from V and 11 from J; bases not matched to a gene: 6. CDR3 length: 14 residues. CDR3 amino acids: CASSLAKVAGKQFF. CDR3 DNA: TGTGCCAGCAGCTTAGCGAAGGTAGCGGGAAAGCAGTTCTTC.

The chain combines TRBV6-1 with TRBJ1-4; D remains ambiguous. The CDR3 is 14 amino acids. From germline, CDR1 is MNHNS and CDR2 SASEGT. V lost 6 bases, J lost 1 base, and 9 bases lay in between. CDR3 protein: CASSRRRTNEKLFF. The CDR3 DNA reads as TGTGCCAGCAGCAGACGCAGAACTAATGAAAAACTGTTTTTT.

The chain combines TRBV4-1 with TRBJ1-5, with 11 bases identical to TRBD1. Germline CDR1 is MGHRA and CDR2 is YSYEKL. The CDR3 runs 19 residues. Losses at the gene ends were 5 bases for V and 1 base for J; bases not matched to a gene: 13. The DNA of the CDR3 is TGCGCCAGCAGCGCTCGAGGGACAGGGGGTCCTGCCAGCAATCAGCCCCAGCATTTT. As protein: CASSARGTGGPASNQPQHF.

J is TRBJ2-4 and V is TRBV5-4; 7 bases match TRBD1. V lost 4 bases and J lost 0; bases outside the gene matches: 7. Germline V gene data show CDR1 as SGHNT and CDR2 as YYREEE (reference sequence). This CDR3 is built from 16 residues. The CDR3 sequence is CASSLDRASAKNIQYF. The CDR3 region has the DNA TGTGCCAGCAGCCTCGACAGGGCCTCAGCCAAAAACATTCAGTACTTC.

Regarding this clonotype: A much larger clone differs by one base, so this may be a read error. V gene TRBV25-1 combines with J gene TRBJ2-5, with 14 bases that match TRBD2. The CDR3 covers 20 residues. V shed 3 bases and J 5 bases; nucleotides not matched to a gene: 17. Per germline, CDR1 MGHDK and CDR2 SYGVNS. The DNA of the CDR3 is TGTGCCAGCAGTGAGCCCAATACGATGGGACTAGCGGGAGCGGGTGAGACCCAGTACTTC. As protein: CASSEPNTMGLAGAGETQYF.

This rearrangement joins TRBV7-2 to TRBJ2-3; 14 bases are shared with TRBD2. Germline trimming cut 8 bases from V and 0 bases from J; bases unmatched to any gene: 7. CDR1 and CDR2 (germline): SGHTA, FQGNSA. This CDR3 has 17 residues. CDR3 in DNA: TGTGCCAGCCACCCGGGACTAGCGGGAGAGAGCACAGATACGCAGTATTTT. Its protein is CASHPGLAGESTDTQYF.

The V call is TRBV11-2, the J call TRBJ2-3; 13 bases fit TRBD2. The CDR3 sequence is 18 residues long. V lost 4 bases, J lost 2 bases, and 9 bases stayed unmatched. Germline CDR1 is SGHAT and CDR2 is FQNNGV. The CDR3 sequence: CASSSNQGLAGDTDTQYF. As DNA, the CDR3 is TGTGCCAGCAGCTCAAACCAAGGACTAGCGGGAGACACAGATACGCAGTATTTT.

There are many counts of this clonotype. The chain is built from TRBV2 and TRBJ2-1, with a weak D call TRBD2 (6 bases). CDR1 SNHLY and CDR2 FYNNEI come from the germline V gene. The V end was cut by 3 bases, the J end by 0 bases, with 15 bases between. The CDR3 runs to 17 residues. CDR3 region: CASSDWVEGSSYNEQFF. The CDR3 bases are TGTGCCAGCAGTGACTGGGTGGAGGGTAGCTCCTACAATGAGCAGTTCTTC. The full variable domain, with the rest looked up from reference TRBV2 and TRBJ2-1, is EPEVTQTPSHQVTQMGQEVILRCVPISNHLYFYWYRQILGQKVEFLVSFYNNEISEKSEIFDDQFSVERPDGSNFTLKIRSTKLEDSAMYFCASSDWVEGSSYNEQFFGPGTRLTVL.

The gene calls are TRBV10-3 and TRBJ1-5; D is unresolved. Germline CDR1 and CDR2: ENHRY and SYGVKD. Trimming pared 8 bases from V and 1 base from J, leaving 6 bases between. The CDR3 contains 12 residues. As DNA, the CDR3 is TGTGCCATCGGTGGGAGCAATCAGCCCCAGCATTTT. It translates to CAIGGSNQPQHF.

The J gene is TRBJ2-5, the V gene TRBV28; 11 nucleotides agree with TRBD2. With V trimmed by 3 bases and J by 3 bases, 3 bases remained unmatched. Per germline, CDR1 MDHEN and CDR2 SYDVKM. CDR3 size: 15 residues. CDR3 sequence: CASSLGGLAEETQYF. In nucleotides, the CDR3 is TGTGCCAGCAGTTTGGGGGGACTAGCGGAAGAGACCCAGTACTTC.

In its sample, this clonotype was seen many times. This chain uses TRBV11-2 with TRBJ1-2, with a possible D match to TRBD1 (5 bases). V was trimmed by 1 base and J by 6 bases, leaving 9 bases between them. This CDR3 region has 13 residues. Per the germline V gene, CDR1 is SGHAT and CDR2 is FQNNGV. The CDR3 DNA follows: TGTGCCAGCAGCTTAGCGGGGCCCGATGGCTACACCTTC. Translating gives CASSLAGPDGYTF.

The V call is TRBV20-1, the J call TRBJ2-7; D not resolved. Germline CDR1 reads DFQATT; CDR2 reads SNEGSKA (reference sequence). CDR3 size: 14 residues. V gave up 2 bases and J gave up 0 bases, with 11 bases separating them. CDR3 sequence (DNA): TGCAGTGCTAGATGGGCCTCCAGCTCCTACGAGCAGTACTTC. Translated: CSARWASSSYEQYF.

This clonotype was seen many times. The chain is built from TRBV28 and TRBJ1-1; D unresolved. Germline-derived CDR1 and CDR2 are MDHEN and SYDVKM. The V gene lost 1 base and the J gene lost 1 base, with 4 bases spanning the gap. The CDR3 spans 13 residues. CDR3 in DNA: TGTGCCAGCAGTTTATTTCAGAACACTGAAGCTTTCTTT. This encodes CASSLFQNTEAFF. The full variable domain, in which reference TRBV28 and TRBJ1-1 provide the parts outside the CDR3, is DVKVTQSSRYLVKRTGEKVFLECVQDMDHENMFWYRQDPGLGLRLIYFSYDVKMKEKGDIPEGYSVSREKKERFSLILESASTNQTSMYLCASSLFQNTEAFFGQGTRLTVV.

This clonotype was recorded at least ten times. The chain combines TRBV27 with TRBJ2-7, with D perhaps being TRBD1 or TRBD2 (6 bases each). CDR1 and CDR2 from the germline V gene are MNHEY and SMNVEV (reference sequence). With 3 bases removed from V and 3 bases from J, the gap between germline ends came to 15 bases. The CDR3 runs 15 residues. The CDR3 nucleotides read TGTGCCAGCAGTTTTGGGGGGCCGAAATTCTACGAGCAGTACTTC. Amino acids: CASSFGGPKFYEQYF.

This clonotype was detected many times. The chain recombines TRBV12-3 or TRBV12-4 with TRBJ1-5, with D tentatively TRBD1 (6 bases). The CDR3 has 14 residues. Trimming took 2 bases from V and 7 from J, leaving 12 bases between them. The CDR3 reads CASSLSGDLQPQHF. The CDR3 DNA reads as TGTGCCAGCAGTTTATCAGGGGATTTACAGCCCCAGCATTTT.

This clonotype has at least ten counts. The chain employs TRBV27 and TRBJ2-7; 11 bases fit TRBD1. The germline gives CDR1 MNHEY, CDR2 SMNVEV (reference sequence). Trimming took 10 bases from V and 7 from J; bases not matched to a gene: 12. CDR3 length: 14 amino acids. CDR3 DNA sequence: TGTGCCACATCAGGGACAGGGGGGGCGCGGGAGCAGTACTTC. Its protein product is CATSGTGGAREQYF.

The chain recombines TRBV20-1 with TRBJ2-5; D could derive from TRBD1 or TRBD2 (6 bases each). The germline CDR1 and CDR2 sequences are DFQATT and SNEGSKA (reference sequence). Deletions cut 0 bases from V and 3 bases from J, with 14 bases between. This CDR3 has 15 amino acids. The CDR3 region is CSARDWGAVKETQYF. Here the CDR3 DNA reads TGCAGTGCTAGAGATTGGGGGGCAGTAAAAGAGACCCAGTACTTC.

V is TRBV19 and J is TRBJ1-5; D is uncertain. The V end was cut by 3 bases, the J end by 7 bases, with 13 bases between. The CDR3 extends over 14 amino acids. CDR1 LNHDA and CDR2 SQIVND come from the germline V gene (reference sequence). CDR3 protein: CASSIEIDTQPQHF. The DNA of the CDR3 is TGTGCCAGTAGTATTGAGATCGACACCCAGCCCCAGCATTTT. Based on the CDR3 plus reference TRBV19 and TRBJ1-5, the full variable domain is DGGITQSPKYLFRKEGQNVTLSCEQNLNHDAMYWYRQDPGQGLRLIYYSQIVNDFQKGDIAEGYSVSREKKESFPLTVTSAQKNPTAFYLCASSIEIDTQPQHFGDGTRLSIL.